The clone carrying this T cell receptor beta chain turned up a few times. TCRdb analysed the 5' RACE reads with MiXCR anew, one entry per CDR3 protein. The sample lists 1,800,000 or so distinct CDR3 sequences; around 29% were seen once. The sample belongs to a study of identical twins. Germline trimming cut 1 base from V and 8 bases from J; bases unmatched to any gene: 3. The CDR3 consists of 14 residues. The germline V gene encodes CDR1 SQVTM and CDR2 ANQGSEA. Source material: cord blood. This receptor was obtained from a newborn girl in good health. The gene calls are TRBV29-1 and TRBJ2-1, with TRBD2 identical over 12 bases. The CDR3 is CSVEGLAGVYEQFF. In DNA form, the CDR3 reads TGCAGCGTTGAAGGACTAGCGGGAGTTTATGAGCAGTTCTTC.